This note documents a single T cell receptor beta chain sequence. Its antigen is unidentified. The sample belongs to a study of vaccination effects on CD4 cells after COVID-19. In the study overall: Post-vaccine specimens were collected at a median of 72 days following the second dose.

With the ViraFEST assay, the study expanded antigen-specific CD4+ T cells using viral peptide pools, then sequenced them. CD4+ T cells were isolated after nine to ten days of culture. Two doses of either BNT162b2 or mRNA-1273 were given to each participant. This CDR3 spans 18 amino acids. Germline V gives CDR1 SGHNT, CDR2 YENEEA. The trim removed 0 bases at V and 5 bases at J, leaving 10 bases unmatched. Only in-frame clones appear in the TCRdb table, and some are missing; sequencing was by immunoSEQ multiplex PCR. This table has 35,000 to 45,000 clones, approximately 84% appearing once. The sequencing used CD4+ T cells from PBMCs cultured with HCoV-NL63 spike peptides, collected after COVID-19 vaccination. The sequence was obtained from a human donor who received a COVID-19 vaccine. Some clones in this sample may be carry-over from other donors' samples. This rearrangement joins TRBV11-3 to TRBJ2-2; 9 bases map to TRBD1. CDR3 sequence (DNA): TGTGCCAGCAGCTTAGAAAAATGGGGACAGGGCGGAACCGGGGAGCTGTTTTTT. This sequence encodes CASSLEKWGQGGTGELFF.